This is a list of T cell receptor beta chains from one sample in a study of cytomegalovirus exposure and HLA in healthy donors. Measured with immunoSEQ multiplex PCR; TCRdb has only the in-frame clones, and not every one. The sample consists of fewer than 120,000 clones, 85% to 90% of them appearing once. Sequencing was performed on PBMCs. The receptors here all came from a woman in her thirties in good health and CMV-seropositive. The conserved cysteine and the conserved F or W are not part of the CDR3 here. Only part of the rows carry a size: once, few, many, or a class if the clone is expanded.

V,size,J,CDR3
TRBV7-6,NA,TRBJ2-5,ASSTGLAAQETQY
TRBV7-6,once,TRBJ2-7,ASSPRQGPNEQY
TRBV6-1,NA,TRBJ1-1,ASSEARNTEAF
TRBV19,NA,TRBJ2-3,ASRRQGSTDTQY
TRBV30,NA,TRBJ2-1,AWDRVDEQF
TRBV6-5,NA,TRBJ1-6,ASSSPGQGSNSPLH
TRBV2,NA,TRBJ1-2,ASSELSGQGGYT
TRBV4-1,once,TRBJ2-1,ASSQDSDSSYNEQF
TRBV7-9,NA,TRBJ2-1,ASSSGLYNEQF
TRBV5-1,NA,TRBJ2-7,ASSLDPQGSYEQY
TRBV30,NA,TRBJ2-4,AWSVEVRRAGLAKNIQY
TRBV30,few,TRBJ1-5,AWNRGSRNQPQH
TRBV19,NA,TRBJ1-6,ASSIQGLRNSPLH
TRBV2,once,TRBJ2-7,ASSFGTQPYEQY
TRBV6-6,NA,TRBJ2-3,ASSYSEDWRADTQY
TRBV6-8,few,TRBJ2-7,ASRPWTGYEQY
TRBV6-6,once,TRBJ1-2,ASSPGPDGYT
TRBV5-1,NA,TRBJ2-5,ASSPGSGRVETQY
TRBV7-9,few,TRBJ1-4,ASSSTHQGWRGNEKLF
TRBV7-2,few,TRBJ2-7,ASSLATSGRGEQY
TRBV7-9,NA,TRBJ1-6,ASSPDRGHNSPLH
TRBV4-2,NA,TRBJ2-3,ASSQDHGGLGSADTQY
TRBV6-5,NA,TRBJ1-1,ASSPREGMNTEAF
TRBV30,once,TRBJ2-7,AWSPLSPRAHEQY
TRBV10-3,once,TRBJ2-7,AISDLTSGVYEQY
TRBV30,NA,TRBJ2-3,AWIEGGGTDTQY
TRBV28,NA,TRBJ2-3,ASSAPSSDTQY
TRBV6-1,NA,TRBJ2-7,ATSGKSPYEQY
TRBV7-7,NA,TRBJ2-5,ASSPKPRQGLFQETQY
TRBV11-2,NA,TRBJ2-1,ASSVYLEQF
TRBV4-3,NA,TRBJ2-6,ASSQAGSGANVLT
TRBV19,few,TRBJ2-3,ASSIDPTGNTDTQY
TRBV6-5,NA,TRBJ1-4,ASTRTGRDEKLF
TRBV27,NA,TRBJ2-7,ASSRLSGGPRYEQY
TRBV6-1,NA,TRBJ1-6,ASSDQRSSYNSPLH
TRBV11-2,NA,TRBJ2-3,ASSSSRGLGDTQY
TRBV5-6,NA,TRBJ1-2,ASSSVASGGGDYGYT
TRBV28,NA,TRBJ1-2,ASRDRGEFGYT
TRBV10-3,NA,TRBJ1-1,AISPQGQGGTEAF
TRBV6-5,few,TRBJ2-2,ASSQTSGHTGELF
TRBV11-2,NA,TRBJ2-5,ASSLDAGEETQY
TRBV5-1,NA,TRBJ2-5,ASSPGGSLETQY
TRBV29-1,NA,TRBJ1-2,SVGRGRGYT
TRBV12-5,NA,TRBJ2-7,ASGLVLGEPTYEQY
TRBV2,NA,TRBJ2-2,ASSLAGAGTGELF
TRBV11-2,NA,TRBJ2-1,ASSLTISGRGSYNEQF
TRBV20-1,NA,TRBJ1-1,SAPWNTEAF
TRBV28,NA,TRBJ1-2,ASSSPIRRTSYGYT
TRBV5-4,NA,TRBJ2-2,ASSLGGQDTGELF
TRBV7-9,NA,TRBJ2-7,ASSLALSNEQY
TRBV19,many,TRBJ2-5,ASSASSGWGETQY
TRBV18,NA,TRBJ1-1,ASSTTGGTEAF